These 31 T cell receptor beta chains were sequenced from one sample in a study of blood T cell repertoires in COVID-19. Sequencing used immunoSEQ multiplex PCR; TCRdb keeps in-frame clones, though not all of them. The sample consists of approximately 200,000 clones, around four fifths of them appearing once. Material: PBMCs or T cells enriched from blood (not recorded which). The receptors come from a man aged 40-49 years who had recovered from COVID-19.

CDR3 in DNA: TGTGCCAGCAGCCTCAGGGGGCCCAATCAGCCCCAGCATTTT. Its protein product is CASSLRGPNQPQHF. This chain links TRBV11-1 with TRBJ1-5; the match to TRBD1 covers 8 bases. V shed 5 bases and J 3 bases; nucleotides not matched to a gene: 3. CDR3 length: 14 residues. In germline, CDR1 is SGHAT, CDR2 FQDESV (reference sequence).

This rearrangement joins TRBV3-1 (or the pseudogene TRBV3-2) to TRBJ2-3; the match to TRBD2 covers 10 bases. Germline V gene lookup returns CDR1 LGHDT and CDR2 YNNKEL (reference sequence). The CDR3 loop spans 15 amino acids. V trimming: 4 bases; J trimming: 4 bases; junction bases outside the gene matches: 5. CDR3 sequence: CASSLSSGSADTQYF. Written as DNA, the CDR3 is TGTGCCAGCAGCCTCTCTAGCGGGAGTGCAGATACGCAGTATTTT.

This clone was counted at least ten times. The J gene is TRBJ2-1, the V gene TRBV2; 9 nucleotides match TRBD1. V trimming: 6 bases; J trimming: 8 bases; junction bases outside the gene matches: 17. The germline V gene has CDR1 SNHLY and CDR2 FYNNEI. The CDR3 consists of 17 residues. CDR3: CASSHPIGQGLLDEQFF. CDR3 coding DNA: TGTGCCAGCAGCCACCCCATCGGACAGGGGTTGTTGGATGAGCAGTTCTTC.

This rearrangement joins TRBV4-3 to TRBJ2-1, with 7 bases aligning to TRBD1. The CDR3 consists of 14 residues. The V and J ends lost 4 bases and 7 bases, in that order; junction bases with no gene match: 7. Germline CDR1 is LGHNA and CDR2 is YSLEER. The CDR3 protein is CASSLGGQGNEQFF. The DNA for the CDR3 is TGCGCCAGCAGCCTAGGGGGCCAAGGGAATGAGCAGTTCTTC.

The CDR3 region is CASSPGGSGANVLTF. As DNA, the CDR3 is TGTGCCAGCAGCCCAGGGGGCTCTGGGGCCAACGTCCTGACTTTC. V gene TRBV7-3 combines with J gene TRBJ2-6, with TRBD1 identical over 7 bases. After removal of 5 bases from V and 0 bases from J, the junction contained 1 base not matched to a gene. The germline V gene has CDR1 SGHTA and CDR2 FQGTGA. The CDR3 loop spans 15 amino acids.

This chain joins TRBV2 and TRBJ1-5; 8 nucleotides agree with TRBD1. The V gene end was trimmed by 6 bases and the J gene end by 5 bases; junction bases not matched to a gene: 6. Germline loops: CDR1 SNHLY, CDR2 FYNNEI. CDR3 length: 14 residues. The CDR3 sequence is CASSGQGRDQPQHF. The CDR3 region has the DNA TGTGCCAGCAGCGGACAGGGTAGGGATCAGCCCCAGCATTTT.

The rearrangement joins TRBV13 to TRBJ2-7; D is perhaps TRBD2 (7 bases). The germline gives CDR1 PRHDT, CDR2 FYEKMQ (reference sequence). The V gene lost 7 bases and the J gene lost 4 bases, with 17 bases spanning the gap. This CDR3 is 14 amino acids long. CDR3 loop: CASTLVGGPYEQYF. The CDR3 DNA is TGTGCCAGCACCTTGGTGGGGGGGCCGTACGAGCAGTACTTC.

V gene TRBV5-4 combines with J gene TRBJ1-1, with TRBD1 matching 10 bases. CDR1 SGHNT and CDR2 YYREEE come from the germline V gene (reference sequence). Germline trimming cut 2 bases from V and 4 bases from J; bases unmatched to any gene: 5. This CDR3 spans 15 amino acids. CDR3 residues: CASSFPDRGGTEAFF. CDR3 DNA: TGTGCCAGCAGCTTTCCGGACAGGGGGGGCACTGAAGCTTTCTTT.

The J gene is TRBJ2-1, the V gene TRBV7-2; 10 bases line up with TRBD2. This CDR3 region has 14 residues. Germline assignment: CDR1 SGHTA and CDR2 FQGNSA. The V segment lost 6 bases and the J segment 8 bases; nucleotides outside the gene matches: 7. The CDR3 protein is CASSFSGGRHEQFF. The CDR3 nucleotides are TGTGCCAGCAGTTTTAGCGGGGGGAGGCATGAGCAGTTCTTC.

The chain employs TRBV23-1 and TRBJ2-5; a weak D match, TRBD1 (6 bases). TRBV23-1 is identified as an open reading frame with a role that is uncertain. CDR3 size: 19 residues. The ends were cut back, 2 bases at V and 4 bases at J, with 26 bases in the middle. The CDR3 loop is CASSQRKPQGYGRGETQYF. In nucleotides, the CDR3 is TGCGCCAGCAGTCAAAGAAAGCCCCAGGGGTATGGAAGGGGAGAGACCCAGTACTTC.

The rearrangement links TRBV2 to TRBJ2-1; D possibly corresponds to TRBD2 (6 bases). Germline lookup yields CDR1 SNHLY and CDR2 FYNNEI. This CDR3 has 14 residues. Trimming pared 7 bases from V and 6 bases from J, leaving 16 bases between. For the CDR3, the DNA is TGTGCCAGCATTCCCAAGGGACTTCCCAATGAGCAGTTCTTC. This gives the protein CASIPKGLPNEQFF.

This sequence joins TRBV5-1 and TRBJ2-5; D gene unclear. Trimming removed 1 base at V and 1 base at J, with 8 bases between. CDR3 size: 14 residues. Germline CDR1 and CDR2: SGHRS and YFSETQ. This CDR3 is CASSLSNTQETQYF. In DNA form, the CDR3 reads TGCGCCAGCAGCTTGTCAAACACCCAAGAGACCCAGTACTTC.

The rearrangement uses TRBV2 and TRBJ1-2, with D perhaps matching TRBD1 (5 bases). The V end lost 5 bases, the J end lost 0 bases, and 7 bases lay between the germline ends. Germline V gene data show CDR1 as SNHLY and CDR2 as FYNNEI. The CDR3 runs 13 residues. This chain's CDR3 is CASSTDTNYGYTF. In nucleotides, the CDR3 is TGTGCCAGCAGTACGGACACTAACTATGGCTACACCTTC.

The rearrangement links TRBV7-3 to TRBJ2-2, with D possibly being TRBD2 (5 bases). The CDR3 has 16 amino acids. The germline CDR1 and CDR2 sequences are SGHTA and FQGTGA. V was pared by 2 bases and J by 5 bases, with 15 bases between. CDR3 residues: CASSLSSGSATGELFF. The CDR3 DNA is TGTGCCAGCAGCTTATCCAGCGGATCCGCAACCGGGGAGCTGTTTTTT.

This clone showed up just once. V gene TRBV19 combines with J gene TRBJ1-4; 10 bases line up with TRBD1. This CDR3 contains 15 residues. The ends lost 3 bases at V and 6 bases at J; junction bases unmatched: 4. The V gene's germline CDR1 is LNHDA and CDR2 SQIVND (reference sequence). CDR3 residues: CASSMGQGIDEKLFF. The CDR3, as DNA: TGTGCCAGTAGTATGGGACAGGGGATCGATGAAAAACTGTTTTTT.

The chain joins TRBV3-1 (or the pseudogene TRBV3-2) to TRBJ1-4; 11 bases are a match to TRBD1. The CDR3 contains 16 residues. The germline V gene encodes CDR1 LGHDT and CDR2 YNNKEL (reference sequence). Germline trimming cut 5 bases from V and 6 bases from J; bases unmatched to any gene: 8. The chain's CDR3 is CASSRARTGGYEKLFF. The CDR3 DNA reads TGTGCCAGCAGCAGAGCTAGGACAGGGGGCTATGAAAAACTGTTTTTT.

The rearrangement uses TRBV27 and TRBJ2-7, with D maybe TRBD1 (5 bases). CDR1 MNHEY and CDR2 SMNVEV come from the germline V gene (reference sequence). Trimming cost V 2 bases and J 2 bases, with 10 bases left between them. This CDR3 is 14 amino acids long. CDR3 DNA: TGTGCCAGCAGTTTAAGGGGTACTACCTACGAGCAGTACTTC. This codes for CASSLRGTTYEQYF.

The chain has TRBV7-3 and TRBJ2-3; no clear D. Germline CDR1 SGHTA, CDR2 FQGTGA. The CDR3 consists of 13 residues. Trimming took off 8 bases at V and 0 bases at J, with 9 bases between the two ends. The CDR3 spells CASAPGSTDTQYF. The CDR3 nucleotides are TGTGCCAGCGCTCCCGGGAGCACAGATACGCAGTATTTT.

The chain carries TRBV12-3 or TRBV12-4 and TRBJ2-3; D gene ambiguous. The CDR3 contains 13 residues. The germline V and J ends were trimmed by 3 bases and 2 bases, with 6 bases remaining between them. CDR3 DNA: TGTGCCAGCAGTTTCCCCCTCACAGATACGCAGTATTTT. This sequence encodes CASSFPLTDTQYF.

This clone is a singleton in its sample. This rearrangement joins TRBV19 to TRBJ2-1; D is perhaps TRBD2 (5 bases). V was clipped by 3 bases and J by 10 bases, with 13 bases between them. The CDR3 extends over 13 amino acids. Germline V gene lookup returns CDR1 LNHDA and CDR2 SQIVND (reference sequence). CDR3 in DNA: TGTGCCAGTAGTATGATGCGGGCGGACGAGCAGTTCTTC. Encoded protein: CASSMMRADEQFF.

The rearrangement uses TRBV7-9 and TRBJ2-7; possible D gene TRBD1, 5 bases. From germline, CDR1 is SEHNR and CDR2 FQNEAQ (reference sequence). The CDR3 loop spans 13 amino acids. V was pared by 0 bases and J by 9 bases, with 12 bases between. The CDR3 spells CASSLAQETRQYV. The CDR3 DNA follows: TGTGCCAGCAGCTTAGCACAGGAGACAAGGCAGTACGTC.

The chain employs TRBV5-1 and TRBJ1-1; unclear D gene. V lost 0 bases and J lost 1, with 7 bases in between. Germline CDR1 SGHRS, CDR2 YFSETQ. The CDR3 has 14 amino acids. The CDR3 sequence is CASSLGESNTEAFF. Written as DNA, the CDR3 is TGCGCCAGCAGCTTGGGGGAGTCGAACACTGAAGCTTTCTTT. The full variable domain, rest sourced from reference TRBV5-1 and TRBJ1-1, is KAGVTQTPRYLIKTRGQQVTLSCSPISGHRSVSWYQQTPGQGLQFLFEYFSETQRNKGNFPGRFSGRQFSNSRSEMNVSTLELGDSALYLCASSLGESNTEAFFGQGTRLTVV.

The chain joins TRBV30 to TRBJ2-3; D uncertain. V was pared by 2 bases and J by 1 base, with 10 bases between. The germline V gene encodes CDR1 GTSNPN and CDR2 SVGIG (reference sequence). The CDR3 spans 14 residues. CDR3 nucleotides: TGTGCCTGGAGTATGTTCTCTGGCACAGATACGCAGTATTTT. It codes for CAWSMFSGTDTQYF.

V usage is TRBV7-9 and J usage is TRBJ2-3; D unclear. Germline V lookup: CDR1 SEHNR, CDR2 FQNEAQ (reference sequence). The CDR3 is made up of 14 amino acids. The V end lost 5 bases, the J end lost 6 bases, and 15 bases lay between the germline ends. CDR3 in DNA: TGTGCCAGCAGCCCTTATGGTGGAGCGGATACGCAGTATTTT. As protein: CASSPYGGADTQYF.

Notes on this clone: A junction end diverges from the germline sequence, so it may reflect a read error. This chain links TRBV7-7 with TRBJ1-4, with 9 bases identical to TRBD1. The CDR3 length is 15 residues. Germline loops: CDR1 SSHAT, CDR2 FNYEAQ (reference sequence). This chain's CDR3 is CASSLSGTGKEKLFF. CDR3 nucleotide sequence: TGTGCTAGCAGCTTATCCGGGACAGGGAAGGAAAAACTGTTTTTT.

The chain couples TRBV11-1 to TRBJ2-7; 7 positions match TRBD1. CDR1 is SGHAT and CDR2 is FQDESV in the germline V gene (reference sequence). After removal of 2 bases from V and 5 bases from J, the junction contained 6 bases not matched to a gene. The CDR3 contains 14 residues. CDR3 region: CASSLRDREHEQYF. The DNA of the CDR3 is TGTGCCAGCAGCTTACGAGACAGGGAGCACGAGCAGTACTTC. Full variable domain (rest looked up from reference TRBV11-1 and TRBJ2-7): EAEVAQSPRYKITEKSQAVAFWCDPISGHATLYWYRQILGQGPELLVQFQDESVVDDSQLPKDRFSAERLKGVDSTLKIQPAELGDSAMYLCASSLRDREHEQYFGPGTRLTVT.

The V gene is TRBV18, the J gene TRBJ2-1; TRBD2 matches 9 bases. Germline CDR1 KGHSH, CDR2 LQKENI. The length of the CDR3 is 16 residues. J gave up 2 bases and V 0 bases, and 2 bases lay outside the gene matches. DNA for the CDR3: TGTGCCAGCTCACCACCCGCGGGAGGGGCCTACAATGAGCAGTTCTTC. Translating gives CASSPPAGGAYNEQFF.

V is TRBV2 and J is TRBJ1-3; 8 bases are shared with TRBD1. The junction had 13 bases not matched to a gene; V was cut back by 6 bases and J by 0 bases. Germline values: CDR1 SNHLY, CDR2 FYNNEI. The CDR3 runs 18 residues. The CDR3 nucleotides read TGTGCCAGCAGCGACCAGCCCGGACAGGGTTCCTCTGGAAACACCATATATTTT. Encoded protein: CASSDQPGQGSSGNTIYF.

The chain's CDR3 is CAFNSYNEQFF. The CDR3, as DNA: TGCGCCTTTAACTCCTACAATGAGCAGTTCTTC. The chain is built from TRBV4-3 and TRBJ2-1; D call uncertain. There are 11 residues in the CDR3. Germline CDR1 is LGHNA and CDR2 is YSLEER. The ends were cut back, 11 bases at V and 0 bases at J, with 5 bases in the middle.

In its sample, this clone was seen a few times. The V gene is TRBV5-6, the J gene TRBJ1-2; D perhaps matches TRBD1 (6 bases). Trimming left V 2 bases short and J 5 bases short, with 13 bases between. The CDR3 is made up of 14 amino acids. Germline CDR1 reads SGHDT; CDR2 reads YYEEEE. CDR3: CASSFPGRGYGYTF. The CDR3 DNA follows: TGTGCCAGCAGCTTCCCTGGCAGGGGATATGGCTACACCTTC.

This chain uses TRBV10-3 with TRBJ2-7; D is perhaps TRBD2 (6 bases). Germline V CDR1 and CDR2: ENHRY, SYGVKD. V was shortened by 7 bases and J by 2 bases, with 15 bases between the two germline ends. The length of the CDR3 is 14 residues. The CDR3 region has the DNA TGTGCCATCACTTCTGGGGGACTCCCCTACGAGCAGTACTTC. It specifies CAITSGGLPYEQYF.